The 10 T cell receptor beta chains below come from one sample, sequenced in a study of T-cell reconstitution after alpha-beta-depleted transplantation in children. Library preparation (for TCRbeta) was performed with unique molecular identifiers. TCRdb passed the PCR reads through MiXCR, listing each CDR3 protein once. This sample has about a million distinct CDR3 sequences; about 26% occur once, and the top ten carry about 28%. Sequencing used PBMCs, mostly from graft donor cells, obtained 360 days after TCRalphabeta/CD19-depleted stem cell transplant. The source is a boy in the first two years of life who had a stem cell transplant for SCID, so the T cells may come from the graft donor.

The chain combines TRBV25-1 with TRBJ2-3; D gene uncertain. The length of the CDR3 is 13 residues. Germline CDR1 is MGHDK and CDR2 is SYGVNS. The V end lost 3 bases, the J end lost 2 bases, and 6 bases lay between the germline ends. The CDR3 is CASSEGPTDTQYF. The CDR3 DNA sequence: TGTGCCAGCAGTGAGGGTCCCACAGATACGCAGTATTTT.

This rearrangement joins TRBV7-2 to TRBJ2-5; the D gene could be TRBD1 or TRBD2 (5 bases each). The V end lost 5 bases, the J end lost 6 bases, and 16 bases lay between the germline ends. Germline-derived CDR1 and CDR2 are SGHTA and FQGNSA. The CDR3 has 14 amino acids. The CDR3 region is CASSPSGTRQTQYF. The CDR3 DNA is TGTGCCAGCAGCCCCTCCGGGACGAGGCAGACCCAGTACTTC.

This clonotype has only a few counts. The chain uses TRBV6-5 and TRBJ2-1, with no clear D. The CDR3 has 15 residues. Germline V lookup: CDR1 MNHEY, CDR2 SVGAGI. The ends were cut back, 2 bases at V and 0 bases at J, with 8 bases in the middle. The CDR3 DNA follows: TGTGCCAGCAGTTACGTCAGAAGCTCCTACAATGAGCAGTTCTTC. Translation: CASSYVRSSYNEQFF.

This clonotype turned up a few times. V gene TRBV3-1 combines with J gene TRBJ2-5, with 7 bases that match TRBD2. The CDR3 length is 13 residues. In germline, CDR1 is LGHDT, CDR2 YNNKEL (reference sequence). V lost 8 bases to trimming and J lost 1 base; unmatched junction nucleotides: 4. In DNA form, the CDR3 reads TGTGCCAGCGCGGGGGATCCCCAAGAGACCCAGTACTTC. As protein: CASAGDPQETQYF.

This clonotype has only a few counts. The chain links TRBV6-2 or TRBV6-3 to TRBJ2-1; 9 nucleotides line up with TRBD1. The V gene end was trimmed by 6 bases and the J gene end by 7 bases; junction bases not matched to a gene: 4. This CDR3 contains 13 residues. The germline V gene has CDR1 MNHEY and CDR2 SVGEGT. CDR3 loop: CASRTGGANEQFF. In DNA form, the CDR3 reads TGTGCCAGCAGGACAGGGGGGGCGAATGAGCAGTTCTTC.

The V and J genes are TRBV28 and TRBJ2-1; 8 positions match TRBD1. The V segment lost 6 bases and the J segment 7 bases; nucleotides outside the gene matches: 11. In germline, CDR1 is MDHEN, CDR2 SYDVKM. This CDR3 spans 15 amino acids. CDR3 in DNA: TGTGCCAGCAGACCCACAGGGGGTGCTGGAAATGAGCAGTTCTTC. This encodes CASRPTGGAGNEQFF.

This chain joins TRBV4-2 and TRBJ2-3; the D is unclear. The germline V gene encodes CDR1 LGHNA and CDR2 YNFKEQ. V lost 0 bases, J lost 4 bases, and 20 bases lay in between. This CDR3 comprises 18 residues. In nucleotides, the CDR3 is TGTGCCAGCAGCCAAGATCGGTCAGGTGGCGAAGGACCAGATACGCAGTATTTT. Translation: CASSQDRSGGEGPDTQYF.

V usage is TRBV5-6 and J usage is TRBJ1-6; D not certain. V shed 2 bases and J shed 7 bases, with 13 bases lying between them. The CDR3 has 15 residues. CDR1 is SGHDT and CDR2 is YYEEEE in the germline V gene. The CDR3 sequence is CASSLLGRRNSPLHF. CDR3 coding DNA: TGTGCCAGCAGCTTATTGGGCAGGAGGAATTCACCCCTCCACTTT.

The chain is built from TRBV12-3 or TRBV12-4 and TRBJ1-6; no firm D call. The CDR3 is 11 residues long. Trimming left V 2 bases short and J 14 bases short, with 7 bases between. The CDR3 protein is CASSLFGTLHF. CDR3 sequence (DNA): TGTGCCAGCAGTTTATTTGGAACCCTCCACTTT.

This chain links TRBV7-8 with TRBJ1-5; no reliable D call. Trimming cost V 5 bases and J 0 bases, with 17 bases left between them. Germline V CDR1 and CDR2: SGHVS, FQNEAQ. The length of the CDR3 is 17 residues. The CDR3 loop reads CASSPTRWALSNQPQHF. The DNA for the CDR3 is TGTGCCAGCAGCCCGACTAGGTGGGCCCTTAGCAATCAGCCCCAGCATTTT.